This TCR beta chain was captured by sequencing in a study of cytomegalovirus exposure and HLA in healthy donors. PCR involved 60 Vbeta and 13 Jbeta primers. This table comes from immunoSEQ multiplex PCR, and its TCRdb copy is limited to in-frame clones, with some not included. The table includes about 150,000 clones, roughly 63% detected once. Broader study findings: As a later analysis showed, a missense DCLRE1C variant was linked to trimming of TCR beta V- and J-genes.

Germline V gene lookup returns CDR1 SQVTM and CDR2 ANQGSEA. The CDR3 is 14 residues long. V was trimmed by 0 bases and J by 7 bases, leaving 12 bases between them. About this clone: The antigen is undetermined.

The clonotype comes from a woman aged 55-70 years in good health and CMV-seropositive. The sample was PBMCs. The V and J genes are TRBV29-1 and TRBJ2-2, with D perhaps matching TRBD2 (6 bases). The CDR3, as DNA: TGCAGCGTTGAAGATCGGGGGTGGAGCGGGGAGCTGTTTTTT. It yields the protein CSVEDRGWSGELFF.